This passage covers 8 T cell receptor beta chains from one sample sequenced in a study of blood T cell repertoires in COVID-19. Data came from immunoSEQ multiplex PCR; TCRdb stores just in-frame clones and leaves some out. The profile shows about 120,000 clones, roughly 75% of them singletons. The sample was peripheral blood. These receptor sequences come from a man aged 55 to 70 with active or convalescent COVID-19.

J is TRBJ2-7 and V is TRBV5-5, with TRBD1 matching over 9 bases. CDR1 is SGHKS, CDR2 YYEKEE, per germline (reference sequence). V lost 2 bases and J lost 9; bases outside the gene matches: 18. There are 17 residues in the CDR3. The CDR3 DNA reads TGTGCCAGCAGCTTTGCCCCGTTATCCGGGACAGGGTCCGGGCAGTACTTC. As protein: CASSFAPLSGTGSGQYF.

The chain couples TRBV19 to TRBJ1-2, with a tentative D call TRBD1 (6 bases). Trimming stripped 3 bases from V and 14 bases from J, with 19 bases between. CDR1 LNHDA and CDR2 SQIVND come from the germline V gene (reference sequence). This CDR3 has 13 amino acids. In DNA form, the CDR3 reads TGTGCCAGTAGTATTCTGGGGGCGACCCCGGGGACCTTC. Amino acid sequence: CASSILGATPGTF.

V usage is TRBV25-1 and J usage is TRBJ2-7; 9 nucleotides match TRBD1. Germline values: CDR1 MGHDK, CDR2 SYGVNS. With V trimmed by 2 bases and J by 9 bases, 11 bases remained unmatched. The CDR3 sequence is 15 residues long. CDR3 region: CASSEVLTGGSVQYF. As DNA, the CDR3 is TGTGCCAGCAGTGAAGTTTTGACAGGGGGGTCGGTGCAGTACTTC.

This clone was seen a handful of times. This chain joins TRBV19 and TRBJ2-3, with a tentative D call TRBD2 (5 bases). V lost 2 bases to trimming and J lost 4 bases, with 10 bases between them. Germline CDR1 and CDR2: LNHDA and SQIVND (reference sequence). The CDR3 is 14 residues long. This CDR3 reads CASSIRASSDTQYF. The CDR3 bases are TGTGCCAGTAGTATACGGGCTAGCTCAGATACGCAGTATTTT.

This clone was observed a few times. The chain couples TRBV30 to TRBJ2-7, with D possibly TRBD1 on 5 matching bases. CDR1 is GTSNPN, CDR2 SVGIG, per germline (reference sequence). Trimming pared 0 bases from V and 6 bases from J, leaving 15 bases between. The CDR3 covers 14 residues. This CDR3 reads CAWSVYAVGPEQYF. In DNA form, the CDR3 reads TGTGCCTGGAGTGTATACGCTGTGGGGCCCGAGCAGTACTTC.

There are a few counts of this clone. This sequence joins TRBV19 and TRBJ2-1, with TRBD2 matching over 9 bases. The germline gives CDR1 LNHDA, CDR2 SQIVND (reference sequence). Trimming took 6 bases from V and 6 from J; bases not matched to a gene: 12. This CDR3 contains 16 residues. The CDR3 region is CASSTYSGSGSNEQFF. The DNA of the CDR3 is TGTGCCAGTAGCACTTATAGCGGGAGCGGGAGCAATGAGCAGTTCTTC.

This clone was seen once. The gene calls are TRBV9 and TRBJ2-3, with D maybe TRBD2 (6 bases). Per germline, CDR1 SGDLS and CDR2 YYNGEE. This CDR3 is 17 amino acids long. Trimming removed 4 bases from V and 5 bases from J, with 23 bases in between. The CDR3 loop reads CASSPPVGGLFEDTQYF. The CDR3 DNA reads TGTGCCAGCAGCCCTCCCGTCGGGGGACTGTTTGAAGATACGCAGTATTTT.

The genes are TRBV3-1 (or the pseudogene TRBV3-2) and TRBJ1-4, with D hard to call. Trimming stripped 4 bases from V and 0 bases from J, with 15 bases between. The CDR3 sequence is 17 residues long. From germline, CDR1 is LGHDT and CDR2 YNNKEL (reference sequence). DNA for the CDR3: TGTGCCAGCAGCCCCAAAGCCCCCCGGGCAACTAATGAAAAACTGTTTTTT. The encoded protein is CASSPKAPRATNEKLFF.